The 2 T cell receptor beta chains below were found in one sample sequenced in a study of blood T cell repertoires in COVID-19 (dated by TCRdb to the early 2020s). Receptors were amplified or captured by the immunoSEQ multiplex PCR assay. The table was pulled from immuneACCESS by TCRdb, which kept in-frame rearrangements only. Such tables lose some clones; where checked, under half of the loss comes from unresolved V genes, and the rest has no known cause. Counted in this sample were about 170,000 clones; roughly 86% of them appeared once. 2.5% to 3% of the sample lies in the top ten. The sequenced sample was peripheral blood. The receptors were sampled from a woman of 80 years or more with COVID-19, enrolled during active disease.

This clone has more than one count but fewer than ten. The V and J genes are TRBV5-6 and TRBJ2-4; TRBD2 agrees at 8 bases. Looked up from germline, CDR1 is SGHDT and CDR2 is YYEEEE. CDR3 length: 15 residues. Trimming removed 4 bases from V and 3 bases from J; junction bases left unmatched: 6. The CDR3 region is CASSRLAGNKNIQYF. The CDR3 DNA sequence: TGTGCCAGCAGCCGGTTAGCGGGGAACAAAAACATTCAGTACTTC. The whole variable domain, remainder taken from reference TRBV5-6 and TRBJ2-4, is DAGVTQSPTHLIKTRGQQVTLRCSPKSGHDTVSWYQQALGQGPQFIFQYYEEEERQRGNFPDRFSGHQFPNYSSELNVNALLLGDSALYLCASSRLAGNKNIQYFGAGTRLSVL.

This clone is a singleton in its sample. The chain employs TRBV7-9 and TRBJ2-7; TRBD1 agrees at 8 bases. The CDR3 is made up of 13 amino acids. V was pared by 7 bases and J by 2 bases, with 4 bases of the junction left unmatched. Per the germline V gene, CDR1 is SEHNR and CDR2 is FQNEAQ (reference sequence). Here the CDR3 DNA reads TGTGCCAGCAACGACAGGGGCGCCTACGAGCAGTACTTC. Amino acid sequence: CASNDRGAYEQYF.